This TCR beta chain was sequenced for a study of OX40 agonist ivuxolimab in advanced cancers. Study overall: Patients received intravenous ivuxolimab every 2 weeks at 0.01 to 10 mg/kg. Those treated in dose escalation had hepatocellular carcinoma, melanoma, renal cell cancer or head and neck cancer.

Concerning this clone: What it binds is not known.

Study observations and caveats: CD8+ T cells showed, on average, more clonal expansion than CD4+ cells.

The germline V gene has CDR1 SQVTM and CDR2 ANQGSEA. V lost 2 bases and J 1 base, leaving 8 bases between the germline ends. CDR3 length equals 13 residues. Repertoires were generated with immunoSEQ multiplex PCR, while TCRdb's copy carries only in-frame clones and drops some. The repertoire holds about 78,000 clones, with roughly 92% as singletons. The sample was CD4+ or CD8+ T cells sorted from blood, taken in a trial of the OX40 agonist ivuxolimab. The rearrangement joins TRBV29-1 to TRBJ1-2; tentative D call: TRBD1 (6 bases). The sequence derives from an adult with an advanced solid tumor such as melanoma, head and neck, liver or kidney cancer. The CDR3 reads CSVERGHNYGYTF. Here the CDR3 DNA reads TGCAGCGTTGAAAGGGGACATAACTATGGCTACACCTTC.